Listed here are 23 T cell receptor beta chains from one sample, sequenced in a study of shared clonotypes between healthy human individuals. Using immunoSEQ multiplex PCR, the repertoire was profiled, and TCRdb retains in-frame clones only, with some absent. The data show under 2,500,000 clones, approximately 95% seen once. Input material: naive CD4+ T cells sorted from blood. As to subset: CD45RA+ positively selected. Receptor source: a man younger than 35 in good health.

The chain carries TRBV19 and TRBJ2-1; D unresolved. Trimming left V 4 bases short and J 10 bases short, with 11 bases between. Per the germline V gene, CDR1 is LNHDA and CDR2 is SQIVND (reference sequence). The CDR3 loop spans 12 amino acids. CDR3 loop: CASSTRLGEQFF. The CDR3, as DNA: TGTGCCAGTAGTACGAGATTGGGGGAGCAGTTCTTC.

This rearrangement joins TRBV7-2 to TRBJ1-1; the D is unclear. CDR1 SGHTA and CDR2 FQGNSA come from the germline V gene. V gave up 5 bases and J gave up 6 bases, with 10 bases separating them. The CDR3 totals 12 residues. The CDR3 here is CASSPVVPEAFF. CDR3 DNA sequence: TGTGCCAGCAGCCCGGTAGTACCTGAAGCTTTCTTT.

The V and J genes are TRBV7-2 and TRBJ2-1; D is possibly TRBD2 (6 bases). This CDR3 comprises 12 residues. Germline V gene data show CDR1 as SGHTA and CDR2 as FQGNSA. Trimming pared 4 bases from V and 9 bases from J, leaving 10 bases between. CDR3 sequence reads: CASSYSGSEQFF. As DNA, the CDR3 is TGTGCCAGCAGCTATAGCGGAAGTGAGCAGTTCTTC.

This chain connects TRBV6-6 to TRBJ1-2, with TRBD1 identical over 8 bases. J lost 8 bases, V lost 0 bases, and 2 bases had no gene match. Germline CDR1 MNHNY, CDR2 SVGAGI (reference sequence). This CDR3 has 13 residues. The CDR3 region is CASSYSQGAGYTF. The CDR3 bases are TGTGCCAGCAGTTACTCGCAGGGGGCCGGCTACACCTTC.

The chain has TRBV9 and TRBJ2-2, with 7 bases matching TRBD1. The CDR3 consists of 14 residues. Germline V gene data show CDR1 as SGDLS and CDR2 as YYNGEE. V lost 2 bases to trimming and J lost 5 bases; unmatched junction nucleotides: 3. CDR3 amino acids: CASSVGTVTGELFF. CDR3 bases: TGTGCCAGCAGCGTGGGGACAGTAACCGGGGAGCTGTTTTTT. The entire variable domain, with the rest obtained from reference TRBV9 and TRBJ2-2, is as follows: DSGVTQTPKHLITATGQRVTLRCSPRSGDLSVYWYQQSLDQGLQFLIQYYNGEERAKGNILERFSAQQFPDLHSELNLSSLELGDSALYFCASSVGTVTGELFFGEGSRLTVL.

This clone was recorded once. In DNA, the CDR3 is TGTGCCACATTAAATGGGACAAATCAGCCCCAGCATTTT. As protein: CATLNGTNQPQHF. The V call is TRBV10-3, the J call TRBJ1-5; perhaps TRBD1 as D (6 bases). From germline, CDR1 is ENHRY and CDR2 SYGVKD. The CDR3 totals 13 residues. Trimming took 10 bases from V and 4 from J, leaving 14 bases between them.

The CDR3 spells CASKAGTGSYEQYF. The CDR3 bases are TGTGCCAGTAAGGCCGGGACAGGGTCCTACGAGCAGTACTTC. The chain links TRBV19 to TRBJ2-7, with 9 nucleotides matching TRBD1. Germline V gene data show CDR1 as LNHDA and CDR2 as SQIVND (reference sequence). V dropped 7 bases and J dropped 1; count of bases not matched to a gene: 5. This CDR3 has 14 amino acids. Supplemented by reference TRBV19 and TRBJ2-7, the full variable domain reads DGGITQSPKYLFRKEGQNVTLSCEQNLNHDAMYWYRQDPGQGLRLIYYSQIVNDFQKGDIAEGYSVSREKKESFPLTVTSAQKNPTAFYLCASKAGTGSYEQYFGPGTRLTVT.

The chain has TRBV27 and TRBJ2-3; D perhaps matches TRBD1 (7 bases). Deletions cut 6 bases from V and 6 bases from J, with 22 bases between. The CDR3 loop spans 16 amino acids. Germline CDR1 is MNHEY and CDR2 is SMNVEV (reference sequence). The CDR3 loop is CASSSFRGDVLDTQYF. In DNA, the CDR3 is TGTGCCAGCAGCAGCTTCAGGGGGGACGTTTTGGATACGCAGTATTTT.

The V and J genes are TRBV10-3 and TRBJ1-1; 9 bases map to TRBD1. Trimming took 4 bases from V and 3 from J; bases not matched to a gene: 6. Germline V CDR1 and CDR2: ENHRY, SYGVKD. This CDR3 contains 15 residues. The DNA for the CDR3 is TGTGCCATCAGTGGAGCGGACAGGGGCTACACTGAAGCTTTCTTT. Translating it yields CAISGADRGYTEAFF.

This chain uses TRBV6-5 with TRBJ1-1, with D uncertain. This CDR3 is 13 amino acids long. The germline V and J ends were trimmed by 2 bases and 1 base, with 5 bases remaining between them. Germline-derived CDR1 and CDR2 are MNHEY and SVGAGI. CDR3 sequence: CASSYHSNTEAFF. In DNA form, the CDR3 reads TGTGCCAGCAGTTACCACTCGAACACTGAAGCTTTCTTT.

The V and J genes are TRBV18 and TRBJ2-2; 9 nucleotides align to TRBD1. Germline V gene data show CDR1 as KGHSH and CDR2 as LQKENI. The CDR3 contains 15 residues. The J segment lost 3 bases and the V segment lost 5 bases, leaving 4 bases of the junction unmatched. CDR3 amino acids: CASSSRTGDTGELFF. The CDR3 nucleotides read TGTGCCAGCTCATCGCGGACAGGGGACACCGGGGAGCTGTTTTTT.

J is TRBJ1-2 and V is TRBV5-1; the D is unclear. Trimming shortened V by 2 bases and J by 2 bases, and 7 bases separated the two germline ends. This CDR3 is 13 amino acids long. Germline V gene lookup returns CDR1 SGHRS and CDR2 YFSETQ. The CDR3 region is CASSFSQNYGYTF. The DNA of the CDR3 is TGCGCCAGCAGCTTCTCGCAGAACTATGGCTACACCTTC.

The chain employs TRBV7-9 and TRBJ2-2, with 9 bases lining up with TRBD1. The germline gives CDR1 SEHNR, CDR2 FQNEAQ (reference sequence). The CDR3 has 16 amino acids. The ends lost 5 bases at V and 4 bases at J; junction bases unmatched: 8. CDR3 region: CASSPLDRGGTGELFF. The DNA for the CDR3 is TGTGCCAGCAGCCCACTGGACAGGGGTGGCACCGGGGAGCTGTTTTTT.

The chain has TRBV5-6 and TRBJ2-1; TRBD1 matches 8 bases. The CDR3 extends over 16 amino acids. With 0 bases clipped from V and 4 bases from J, the junction kept 6 bases outside the gene matches. Per germline, CDR1 SGHDT and CDR2 YYEEEE. In DNA form, the CDR3 reads TGTGCCAGCAGCTTGGGGACAGGGTCGGTTTACAATGAGCAGTTCTTC. Amino acids: CASSLGTGSVYNEQFF.

The CDR3 is CASSPWTVAAYEQYF. In DNA, the CDR3 is TGTGCCAGCAGTCCTTGGACAGTAGCGGCCTACGAGCAGTACTTC. The chain carries TRBV6-5 and TRBJ2-7; either TRBD1 or TRBD2 may fit D (6 bases each). Germline lookup yields CDR1 MNHEY and CDR2 SVGAGI. Trimming removed 5 bases at V and 2 bases at J, with 16 bases between. This CDR3 contains 15 residues.

The chain uses TRBV7-2 and TRBJ2-1, with D perhaps TRBD2 (6 bases). CDR1 and CDR2 (germline): SGHTA, FQGNSA. The CDR3 loop spans 13 amino acids. V lost 5 bases and J 6 bases, leaving 11 bases between the germline ends. The CDR3 protein is CASSIERANEQFF. CDR3 sequence (DNA): TGTGCCAGCAGCATTGAGCGGGCCAATGAGCAGTTCTTC. Supplemented by reference TRBV7-2 and TRBJ2-1, the full variable domain reads GAGVSQSPSNKVTEKGKDVELRCDPISGHTALYWYRQSLGQGLEFLIYFQGNSAPDKSGLPSDRFSAERTGGSVSTLTIQRTQQEDSAVYLCASSIERANEQFFGPGTRLTVL.

V is TRBV6-4 and J is TRBJ1-1; D remains ambiguous. The CDR3 runs to 14 residues. The V end was cut by 3 bases, the J end by 1 base, with 9 bases between. CDR1 MRHNA and CDR2 SNTAGT come from the germline V gene. The CDR3 DNA reads as TGTGCCAGCAGTGAAGAAGGCGCGAACACTGAAGCTTTCTTT. This gives the protein CASSEEGANTEAFF.

Worth noting for this clone: The same CDR3 arises from other DNA sequences in this sample as well. The V gene is TRBV5-6, the J gene TRBJ2-2; D gene ambiguous. This CDR3 is 12 amino acids long. Trimming cost V 4 bases and J 0 bases, with 1 base left between them. Germline assignment: CDR1 SGHDT and CDR2 YYEEEE. CDR3 in amino acids: CASSPNTGELFF. The CDR3 DNA reads TGTGCCAGCAGCCCGAACACCGGGGAGCTGTTTTTT.

The rearrangement uses TRBV6-5 and TRBJ1-2, with 10 positions matching TRBD1. J gave up 8 bases and V 4 bases, and 7 bases lay outside the gene matches. CDR3 length equals 14 residues. Looked up from germline, CDR1 is MNHEY and CDR2 is SVGAGI. The CDR3 nucleotides are TGTGCCAGCAGTTCCCCGGACAGGGGGGAAGGCTACACCTTC. Protein: CASSSPDRGEGYTF.

The genes are TRBV5-1 and TRBJ2-3; D is unresolved. Trimming pared 3 bases from V and 0 bases from J, leaving 8 bases between. This CDR3 is built from 14 residues. Germline V gives CDR1 SGHRS, CDR2 YFSETQ. The CDR3 sequence is CASSWKDSTDTQYF. The CDR3 DNA follows: TGCGCCAGCAGCTGGAAGGACAGCACAGATACGCAGTATTTT.

In its sample, this clone was seen once. This sequence joins TRBV5-4 and TRBJ2-2; D gene uncertain. This CDR3 has 16 residues. The V end lost 4 bases, the J end lost 0 bases, and 13 bases lay between the germline ends. CDR1 and CDR2 from the germline V gene are SGHNT and YYREEE (reference sequence). CDR3 DNA sequence: TGTGCCAGCAGCCCTGTTTTGGGTACGAACACCGGGGAGCTGTTTTTT. It translates to CASSPVLGTNTGELFF.

V gene TRBV2 combines with J gene TRBJ2-5; D possibly uses TRBD1 or TRBD2 (5 bases each). This CDR3 is built from 15 residues. V lost 5 bases and J 2 bases, leaving 15 bases between the germline ends. Looked up from germline, CDR1 is SNHLY and CDR2 is FYNNEI. CDR3 nucleotides: TGTGCCAGCAGTCGGTATGGGACGGAGCAAGAGACCCAGTACTTC. This sequence encodes CASSRYGTEQETQYF.

The chain carries TRBV30 and TRBJ2-1; 10 nucleotides align to TRBD2. This CDR3 spans 13 amino acids. Trimming at V came to 6 bases and at J to 3 bases, leaving 2 bases not matched to a gene. Germline-derived CDR1 and CDR2 are GTSNPN and SVGIG (reference sequence). CDR3 amino acids: CACTSGDYNEQFF. CDR3 in DNA: TGTGCCTGTACTAGCGGGGACTACAATGAGCAGTTCTTC.